Listed below are T cell receptor beta chains from one sample, sequenced in a study of cytomegalovirus exposure and HLA in healthy donors. Generated by immunoSEQ multiplex PCR, the TCRdb table keeps only in-frame clones and is missing some. The sample yields over 250,000 clones, about nine tenths seen once. Input material: PBMCs. All receptors come from a woman aged 30 to 39 in good health and CMV-seropositive. Each CDR3 is given with its conserved first and last residue. The D gene is left open where the match is weak. For some rows the clone size is stated as once, few or many, or as a class when expanded; others skip it.

V	size	J	D	length	DNA	CDR3
TRBV28	few	TRBJ2-2	NA	15	TGTGCCAGCAGTTTAATACAAGTGAACACCGGGGAGCTGTTTTTT	CASSLIQVNTGELFF
TRBV5-5	NA	TRBJ2-2	NA	17	TGTGCCAGCAGCTTGAAAGGGGCAGGGACGAACACCGGGGAGCTGTTTTTT	CASSLKGAGTNTGELFF
TRBV29-1	NA	TRBJ2-1	NA	13	TGCAGCGCCCCGGGACTGATCTACAATGAGCAGTTCTTC	CSAPGLIYNEQFF
TRBV7-2	once	TRBJ2-7	NA	14	TGTGCCAGCAGCTTTCAAGGGAGCTCCTACGAGCAGTACTTC	CASSFQGSSYEQYF
TRBV6-1	many	TRBJ2-1	NA	13	TGTGCCAGCAGTGGGCGACAGTTCAATGAGCAGTTCTTC	CASSGRQFNEQFF
TRBV13	NA	TRBJ2-1	TRBD1	14	TGTGCCAGCAGCCCCGGGACAGGGGGCGATGAGCAGTTCTTC	CASSPGTGGDEQFF
TRBV4-1	few	TRBJ2-7	NA	17	TGCGCCAGCAGCCAAAAGGGAGTGACGGAACTAGCCTACGAGCAGTACTTC	CASSQKGVTELAYEQYF
TRBV19	NA	TRBJ2-2	TRBD2	15	TGTGCCAGCCGGCGTGGACTAGCGAACACCGGGGAGCTGTTTTTT	CASRRGLANTGELFF
TRBV29-1	NA	TRBJ2-5	NA	12	TGCAGCGTTGAAGCTAGCCCGGGCGCCCAGTACTTC	CSVEASPGAQYF
TRBV2	NA	TRBJ2-3	NA	11	TGTGCCAGCAGTCGAGTGGATACGCAGTATTTT	CASSRVDTQYF
TRBV2	NA	TRBJ2-5	NA	15	TGTGCCATCCTGGGGGACCAGCGGGTTCAAGGAGCCCAGTACTTC	CAILGDQRVQGAQYF
TRBV20-1	NA	TRBJ1-4	NA	11	TGCAGTGTTTTGACTAATGAAAAACTGTTTTTT	CSVLTNEKLFF
TRBV19	NA	TRBJ1-2	NA	11	TGTGCCAGTAGTATGGTCCATGGCTACACCTTC	CASSMVHGYTF
TRBV6-5	NA	TRBJ2-3	TRBD1	14	TGTGCCAGCAGATCGACAGGGGGCACAGATACGCAGTATTTT	CASRSTGGTDTQYF
TRBV28	NA	TRBJ2-1	NA	13	TGTGCCAGCAGTTTCTTAGGGGAGAATGAGCAGTTCTTC	CASSFLGENEQFF
TRBV7-8	once	TRBJ2-7	NA	16	TGTGCCAGCAGCCCATCGAGTACTTACATCTCCTACGAGCAGTACTTC	CASSPSSTYISYEQYF
TRBV19	NA	TRBJ2-7	NA	14	TGTGCCAGTAGGAGCACGGGACCCCCTGTAGAGCAGTACTTC	CASRSTGPPVEQYF
TRBV10-3	NA	TRBJ2-1	TRBD2	14	TGTGCCATCAGTTGGACTAGCGGGAGCAATGAGCAGTTCTTC	CAISWTSGSNEQFF
TRBV7-6	NA	TRBJ2-1	TRBD1	15	TGTGCCAGCAGCCAACCGGGACAGGGTATAAATGAGCAGTTCTTC	CASSQPGQGINEQFF
TRBV6-1	NA	TRBJ2-7	NA	15	TGTGCCAGCAGGCTTGAGAGGGGTGCCTCCTACGAGCAGTACTTC	CASRLERGASYEQYF
TRBV5-1	NA	TRBJ2-1	NA	17	TGCGCCAGCAGCCCGGGACGCAAAATACTGGAGTACAATGAGCAGTTCTTC	CASSPGRKILEYNEQFF
TRBV4-1	NA	TRBJ1-2	NA	15	TGCGCCAGCAGCCAAGGGGACCTAGGTACCTATGGCTACACCTTC	CASSQGDLGTYGYTF
TRBV15	NA	TRBJ1-3	NA	15	TGTGCCACCAGCAGAGATTTTGGGGATGGAAACACCATATATTTT	CATSRDFGDGNTIYF
TRBV11-2	NA	TRBJ1-1	NA	14	TGTGCCAGCAGCTTAGGGGGGGGTGACACTGAAGCTTTCTTT	CASSLGGGDTEAFF
TRBV10-3	NA	TRBJ1-5	NA	14	TGTGCCATCAGTGAGTCCGGGGCCAATCAGCCCCAGCATTTT	CAISESGANQPQHF
TRBV5-6	NA	TRBJ2-7	NA	13	TGTGCCAGCAGCTTACTGGGGGCCTACGAGCAGTACTTC	CASSLLGAYEQYF
TRBV6-6	NA	TRBJ2-3	TRBD1	15	TGTGCCAGCAGACCCGGGACAGCGAAGGGAGATACGCAGTATTTT	CASRPGTAKGDTQYF
TRBV6-6	NA	TRBJ2-7	NA	13	TGTGCCAGCAGGGACTTAAACTCCTACGAGCAGTACTTC	CASRDLNSYEQYF
TRBV11-2	few	TRBJ1-5	NA	11	TGTGCCAGCAGCTTCCATCAGCCCCAGCATTTT	CASSFHQPQHF
TRBV9	NA	TRBJ2-3	TRBD2	19	TGTGCCAGCAGCGTATCGGCTAGCGGGAGGGCCTCGAGGGCAGATACGCAGTATTTT	CASSVSASGRASRADTQYF
TRBV5-6	NA	TRBJ2-1	TRBD2	16	TGTGCCAGCAGCTTGGCTGGACTAGCGGGGCTTAATGAGCAGTTCTTC	CASSLAGLAGLNEQFF
TRBV9	NA	TRBJ2-3	TRBD1	14	TGTGCCAGCAGCGCGCCGACAGGGCTAGATACGCAGTATTTT	CASSAPTGLDTQYF
TRBV19	NA	TRBJ1-2	NA	10	TGTGCCAGTAGTAACTATGGCTACACCTTC	CASSNYGYTF
TRBV18	NA	TRBJ1-2	NA	14	TGTGCCAGCTTACCCCCCCGAGGGCTTGGGGGCTACACCTTC	CASLPPRGLGGYTF
TRBV7-3	NA	TRBJ2-3	TRBD2	19	TGTGCCAGCAGCACCACCCGACTAGCGGACTTAGGGGGCACAGATACGCAGTATTTT	CASSTTRLADLGGTDTQYF
TRBV9	NA	TRBJ2-7	TRBD2	15	TGTGCCAGCAGCGTAGGGGCTAGCGGTTCCTACGAGCAGTACTTC	CASSVGASGSYEQYF
TRBV28	NA	TRBJ1-2	NA	13	TGTGCCAGCAGTCCTTTTCGTAACTATGGCTACACCTTC	CASSPFRNYGYTF
TRBV4-1	NA	TRBJ2-7	TRBD1	15	TGCGCCAGCAGCCAACTCCCCGGGACAGACTACGAGCAGTACTTC	CASSQLPGTDYEQYF
TRBV7-7	NA	TRBJ2-1	NA	13	TGTGCCAGCAGTTTCTCACAGGGCAATGAGCAGTTCTTC	CASSFSQGNEQFF
TRBV7-6	NA	TRBJ2-2	NA	15	TGTGCCAGCAGCTCCGGGGGCCCCGGGACCGGGGAGCTGTTTTTT	CASSSGGPGTGELFF
TRBV6-1	NA	TRBJ2-7	NA	13	TGTGCCAGCAGAGTCAGGGTAGGCTACGAGCAGTACTTC	CASRVRVGYEQYF
TRBV29-1	NA	TRBJ2-1	NA	13	TGCAGCGTTGACGGGGGATCCTACAATGAGCAGTTCTTC	CSVDGGSYNEQFF
TRBV7-8	NA	TRBJ2-3	TRBD2	15	TGTGCCAGCAGCTTAAACAGCGGGGGGCCAGATACGCAGTATTTT	CASSLNSGGPDTQYF
TRBV4-2	NA	TRBJ2-2	TRBD1	18	TGTGCCAGCAGCCAGAAAGAACCGGGACAGGGGAGAACCGGGGAGCTGTTTTTT	CASSQKEPGQGRTGELFF
TRBV11-2	NA	TRBJ2-1	NA	16	TGTGCCAGCAGCTTAGGATTGGGGGAGGCCTACAATGAGCAGTTCTTC	CASSLGLGEAYNEQFF
TRBV6-5	few	TRBJ1-5	TRBD1	13	TGTGCCAGCAGTGACAGGGGGCATCAGCCCCAGCATTTT	CASSDRGHQPQHF
TRBV11-3	NA	TRBJ2-1	NA	15	TGTGCCAGCAGCTTAGATCGGGGCTGGGGCAATGAGCAGTTCTTC	CASSLDRGWGNEQFF
TRBV5-1	NA	TRBJ1-2	TRBD1	14	TGCGCCAGCAGCTTGTCCACAGGGGTATGGGGCTACACCTTC	CASSLSTGVWGYTF
TRBV28	NA	TRBJ2-7	TRBD1	14	TGTGCCAGCAGACGGACAGGGGGCGCGTCCGAGCAGTACTTC	CASRRTGGASEQYF
TRBV15	NA	TRBJ2-7	NA	16	TGTGCCACCAGCAGAGATGAGCCGCCCCGCTCCTACGAGCAGTACTTC	CATSRDEPPRSYEQYF
TRBV28	NA	TRBJ2-3	NA	14	TGTGCCAGCAGTATCGGACGGGATTCGGGGGCGCAGTATTTT	CASSIGRDSGAQYF
TRBV5-4	NA	TRBJ2-5	NA	13	TGTGCCAGCAGCTTGGGACGACAAGAGACCCAGTACTTC	CASSLGRQETQYF